Each of the 6 T cell receptor beta chains below was sequenced from the same sample in a study of control samples from healthy donors and cancer patients. Data came from immunoSEQ multiplex PCR; TCRdb stores just in-frame clones and leaves some out. This table holds around 50,000 clones, 95% found once. Sequenced material: blood. These receptors were obtained from a man under 40 in good health.

The J gene is TRBJ2-1, the V gene TRBV6-5; D remains unclear. The CDR3 consists of 14 residues. Trimming removed 2 bases at V and 7 bases at J, with 12 bases between. The V gene's germline CDR1 is MNHEY and CDR2 SVGAGI. The CDR3, as DNA: TGTGCCAGCAGTTACAAGTACCGGTGGAATGAGCAGTTCTTC. As protein: CASSYKYRWNEQFF.

This chain connects TRBV19 to TRBJ1-2; D gene ambiguous. Germline assignment: CDR1 LNHDA and CDR2 SQIVND (reference sequence). V was cut by 7 bases and J by 1 base, with 13 bases left in between. The CDR3 covers 14 residues. This chain's CDR3 is CASKASGNNYGYTF. The CDR3 region has the DNA TGTGCCAGTAAGGCATCCGGGAATAACTATGGCTACACCTTC.

This clone was counted once. J is TRBJ2-7 and V is TRBV12-5, with a tentative D call TRBD1 (5 bases). Trimming cost V 2 bases and J 5 bases, with 7 bases left between them. CDR3 length equals 12 residues. Germline V gene data show CDR1 as LGHNT and CDR2 as FRNRAP. CDR3 in amino acids: CASGLNRNEQYF. CDR3 coding DNA: TGTGCTAGTGGTTTGAACAGGAACGAGCAGTACTTC. Together with reference TRBV12-5 and TRBJ2-7, the CDR3 gives the full variable domain: DARVTQTPRHKVTEMGQEVTMRCQPILGHNTVFWYRQTMMQGLELLAYFRNRAPLDDSGMPKDRFSAEMPDATLATLKIQPSEPRDSAVYFCASGLNRNEQYFGPGTRLTVT.

The count of this clone is one. The rearrangement joins TRBV7-9 to TRBJ2-3; D unresolved. Germline V gene data show CDR1 as SEHNR and CDR2 as FQNEAQ (reference sequence). The CDR3 spans 15 residues. With 3 bases removed from V and 2 bases from J, the gap between germline ends came to 12 bases. The CDR3 DNA reads TGTGCCAGCAGCTTCTCAGAAGGGCCCACAGATACGCAGTATTTT. This encodes CASSFSEGPTDTQYF.

DNA of the CDR3: TGCGCCAGCAGCCAAGCTCCAACTAGCGGGAGCGAGCAGTACTTC. Translated: CASSQAPTSGSEQYF. The rearrangement uses TRBV4-1 and TRBJ2-7, with 11 bases identical to TRBD2. The CDR3 runs 15 residues. The germline gives CDR1 MGHRA, CDR2 YSYEKL. The V and J ends lost 1 base and 6 bases, in that order; junction bases with no gene match: 5.

This chain uses TRBV9 with TRBJ1-3; D is unresolved. The germline V gene encodes CDR1 SGDLS and CDR2 YYNGEE. CDR3 size: 17 residues. V shed 0 bases and J shed 0 bases, with 13 bases lying between them. CDR3 coding DNA: TGTGCCAGCAGCGTAGGGAACGGACCTAGCTCTGGAAACACCATATATTTT. Amino acid sequence: CASSVGNGPSSGNTIYF.